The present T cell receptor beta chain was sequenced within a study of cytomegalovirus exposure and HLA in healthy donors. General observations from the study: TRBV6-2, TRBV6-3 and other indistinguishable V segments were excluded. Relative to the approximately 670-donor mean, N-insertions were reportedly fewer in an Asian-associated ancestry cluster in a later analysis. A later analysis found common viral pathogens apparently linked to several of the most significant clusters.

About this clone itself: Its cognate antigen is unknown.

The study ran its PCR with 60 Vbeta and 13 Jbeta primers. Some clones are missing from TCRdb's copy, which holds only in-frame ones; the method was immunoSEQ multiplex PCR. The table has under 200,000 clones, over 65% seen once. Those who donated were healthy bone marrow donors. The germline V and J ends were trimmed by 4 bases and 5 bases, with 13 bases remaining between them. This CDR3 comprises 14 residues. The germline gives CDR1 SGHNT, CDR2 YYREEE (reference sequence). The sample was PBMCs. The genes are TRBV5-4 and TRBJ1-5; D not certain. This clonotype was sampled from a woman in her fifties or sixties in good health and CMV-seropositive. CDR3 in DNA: TGTGCCAGCAGCCGGCTGGGAGTGGATCAGCCCCAGCATTTT. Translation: CASSRLGVDQPQHF.